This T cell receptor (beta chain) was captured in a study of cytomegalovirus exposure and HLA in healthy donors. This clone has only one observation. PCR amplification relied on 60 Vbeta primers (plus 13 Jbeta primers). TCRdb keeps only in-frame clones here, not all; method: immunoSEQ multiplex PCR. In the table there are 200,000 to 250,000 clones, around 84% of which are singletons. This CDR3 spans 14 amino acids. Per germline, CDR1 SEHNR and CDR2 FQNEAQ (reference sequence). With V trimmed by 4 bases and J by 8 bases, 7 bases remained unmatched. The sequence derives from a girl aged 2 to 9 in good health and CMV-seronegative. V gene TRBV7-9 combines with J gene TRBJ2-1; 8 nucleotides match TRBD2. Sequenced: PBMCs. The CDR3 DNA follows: TGTGCCAGCAGCTCAGCGGGAGAAAGATATGAGCAGTTCTTC. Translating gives CASSSAGERYEQFF.